The rows below give T cell receptor beta chains drawn from one sample of a study of CD8 T cells in ankylosing spondylitis. TCRdb used MiXCR to reprocess the 5' RACE reads, holding one entry per CDR3 protein. This sample carries about 140,000 distinct CDR3 sequences, 7% to 9% of them seen once, and the ten largest clones take roughly 8%. Material: synovial fluid, either unsorted or a sorted T cell fraction (not recorded which). These receptors were collected from a male donor with ankylosing spondylitis. CDR3s include the opening cysteine and the closing phenylalanine or tryptophan. Fields, in order: V gene, clone size, J gene, D gene, CDR3 DNA, CDR3 protein. The D gene is left open where the match is weak. A clone size is listed for some rows: how often the clone was seen (once, few, many), or a class if it is expanded.

>TRBV6-5|few|TRBJ1-5|.
TGTGCCAGCAGTTACTCGGGGGGGTTCGATCAGCCCCAGCATTTT
CASSYSGGFDQPQHF
>TRBV10-3|many|TRBJ2-1|.
TGTGCCATCAGGAGGGCAGGGGACCCCTACAATGAGCAGTTCTTC
CAIRRAGDPYNEQFF
>TRBV28|few|TRBJ2-5|.
TGTGCCAGCAGTTTTTTCCTGTCCCGGGAGACCCAGTACTTC
CASSFFLSRETQYF
>TRBV10-3|many|TRBJ1-1|.
TGTGCCATCAGTCGGGACACTCGTTCCACTGAAGCTTTCTTT
CAISRDTRSTEAFF
>TRBV20-1|many|TRBJ1-1|.
TGCAGTGCTAGAGCTGAGGGCCGGTGGGACACTGAAGCTTTCTTT
CSARAEGRWDTEAFF
>TRBV20-1|.|TRBJ2-3|TRBD2
TGCAGTGCTAGACCTAGCGGGGGGCCCGCCCCGCAGTATTTT
CSARPSGGPAPQYF
>TRBV7-2|few|TRBJ1-2|.
TGTGCCAGCAACGGGTACGCTAACTATGGCTACACCTTC
CASNGYANYGYTF
>TRBV4-1|few|TRBJ2-7|TRBD1
TGCGCCAGCAGCCGTTCCGGGACAGATGGCTACGAGCAGTACTTC
CASSRSGTDGYEQYF
>TRBV28|.|TRBJ2-1|TRBD2
TGTGCCAGCAGTTTATATCTAGCGGGGGGGAATGAGCAGTTCTTC
CASSLYLAGGNEQFF
>TRBV10-3|many|TRBJ1-3|TRBD1
TGTGCCATCAGTCCCGGGACAGGGGGCGCAACTGGAAACACCATATATTTT
CAISPGTGGATGNTIYF
>TRBV10-3|many|TRBJ1-1|.
TGTGCCATCAAGATCGGGGAGGACACTGAAGCTTTCTTT
CAIKIGEDTEAFF
>TRBV29-1|few|TRBJ2-1|TRBD2
TGCAGCGGGAGGACGGGAGGGCCGAATGAGCAGTTCTTC
CSGRTGGPNEQFF
>TRBV7-2|.|TRBJ1-2|.
TGTGCCAGCAGCCCACGGAGGTCGGGGGCGGTTGGCGGCTACACCTTC
CASSPRRSGAVGGYTF
>TRBV24-1|many|TRBJ2-1|.
TGTGCCACCAGTGATTTTACAGGTTTCGGGCGTTCGGGGTACAATGAGCAGTTCTTC
CATSDFTGFGRSGYNEQFF
>TRBV7-3|many|TRBJ1-2|.
TGTGCCAGCAGCGCGTCTCGGGGAGGCTACACCTTC
CASSASRGGYTF
>TRBV7-8|many|TRBJ2-3|TRBD1
TGTGCCAGCAGCTTAGAATTAGGACAGGGCCGAGATACGCAGTATTTT
CASSLELGQGRDTQYF
>TRBV9|.|TRBJ1-1|.
TGTGCCAGCAGCCCCTCCGGAGGGAGGAACACTGAAGCTTTCTTT
CASSPSGGRNTEAFF
>TRBV11-1|few|TRBJ2-2|.
TGTGCCAGCAGCTCTCGGGCCGACACCGGGGAGCTGTTTTTT
CASSSRADTGELFF
>TRBV5-1|few|TRBJ2-3|TRBD2
TGCGCCAGCAGCCATTTAGCGGGGTCGGGAGATACGCAGTATTTT
CASSHLAGSGDTQYF
>TRBV7-2|many|TRBJ2-3|.
TGTGCCAGCAGCTTAGATGGGAACACAGATACGCAGTATTTT
CASSLDGNTDTQYF
>TRBV29-1|many|TRBJ2-3|TRBD2
TGCAGCCCCAACGGGGGGGAAAAAGATACGCAGTATTTT
CSPNGGEKDTQYF
>TRBV20-1|.|TRBJ2-5|.
TGCAGTGCTAGAAGGGGTACCCAAGAGACCCAGTACTTC
CSARRGTQETQYF
>TRBV7-9|many|TRBJ1-1|.
TGTGCCAGCAGCTTGAGGGGGACTGAAGCTTTCTTT
CASSLRGTEAFF
>TRBV10-3|many|TRBJ2-5|.
TGTGCCATCAGCGACGACCGTGCTGCAGAGACCCAGTACTTC
CAISDDRAAETQYF
>TRBV6-4|many|TRBJ2-3|.
TGTGCCAGCAGTGCCGACAGCACAGATACGCAGTATTTT
CASSADSTDTQYF
>TRBV5-5|many|TRBJ2-5|.
TGTGCCAGCAGCTTGAGGTCCCAAGAGACCCAGTACTTC
CASSLRSQETQYF
>TRBV5-1|.|TRBJ2-5|.
TGCGCCAGCAGCTTGATCGGGTACCAAGAGACCCAGTACTTC
CASSLIGYQETQYF
>TRBV12-3/TRBV12-4|few|TRBJ1-5|.
TGTGCCAGCAGTTACGGGTATAGCAATCAGCCCCAGCATTTT
CASSYGYSNQPQHF